Presented here are 28 T cell receptor beta chains from one specimen sequenced in a study of T cells after yellow fever vaccination (dated by TCRdb to the late 2010s). To prepare the library, 5' RACE was applied. Sequencing instrument: Illumina HiSeq 2500. TCRdb trimmed the raw reads at Q25, called clones with MiXCR and kept productive beta chains. Identical CDR3 protein sequences are pooled into one entry, listed with their most common genes and DNA. This sample lists under 550,000 distinct CDR3 sequences; 21% were detected once. The ten top clones hold roughly a sixth of the sample. The treatment or condition label corresponds to: live attenuated yellow fever vaccine strain. Material: PBMCs, obtained 21 days after the first yellow fever vaccination. The receptors derive from a man younger than 35 who received the YFV17D yellow fever vaccine.

This chain connects TRBV7-3 to TRBJ2-5; D is ambiguous. Germline V gene lookup returns CDR1 SGHTA and CDR2 FQGTGA. Trimming stripped 1 base from V and 4 bases from J, with 10 bases between. The CDR3 contains 14 residues. The chain's CDR3 is CASSLSRWGETQYF. As DNA, the CDR3 is TGTGCCAGCAGCTTAAGTCGGTGGGGAGAGACCCAGTACTTC. The full variable domain, rest sourced from reference TRBV7-3 and TRBJ2-5, is GAGVSQTPSNKVTEKGKYVELRCDPISGHTALYWYRQSLGQGPEFLIYFQGTGAADDSGLPNDRFFAVRPEGSVSTLKIQRTERGDSAVYLCASSLSRWGETQYFGPGTRLLVL.

The chain recombines TRBV4-1 with TRBJ2-3; the match to TRBD1 covers 9 bases. The V and J ends lost 0 bases and 6 bases, in that order; junction bases with no gene match: 10. CDR3 length: 17 amino acids. CDR1 MGHRA and CDR2 YSYEKL come from the germline V gene. CDR3 region: CASSQDPPDRGEDTQYF. CDR3 coding DNA: TGCGCCAGCAGCCAAGATCCGCCGGACAGGGGCGAGGATACGCAGTATTTT.

This clonotype was counted between two and nine times. The chain recombines TRBV14 with TRBJ2-3; 8 positions match TRBD1. Germline CDR1 is SGHDN and CDR2 is FVKESK. This CDR3 is built from 15 residues. The junction had 5 bases not matched to a gene; V was cut back by 6 bases and J by 0 bases. DNA for the CDR3: TGTGCCAGCAGAAGTTGGACAGGGAGCACAGATACGCAGTATTTT. It is translated as CASRSWTGSTDTQYF. Full variable domain (remainder filled in from reference TRBV14 and TRBJ2-3): EAGVTQFPSHSVIEKGQTVTLRCDPISGHDNLYWYRRVMGKEIKFLLHFVKESKQDESGMPNNRFLAERTGGTYSTLKVQPAELEDSGVYFCASRSWTGSTDTQYFGPGTRLTVL.

The chain couples TRBV11-2 to TRBJ2-1; 9 bases fit TRBD2. CDR1 SGHAT and CDR2 FQNNGV come from the germline V gene. This CDR3 is built from 17 residues. Losses at the gene ends were 0 bases for V and 1 base for J; bases not matched to a gene: 4. CDR3 residues: CASSLEGLATSYNEQFF. The CDR3 bases are TGTGCCAGCAGCTTAGAGGGACTAGCTACGTCCTACAATGAGCAGTTCTTC.

This clonotype was counted only a few times. The chain carries TRBV28 and TRBJ1-1; perhaps TRBD1 as D (6 bases). V was cut by 2 bases and J by 11 bases, with 27 bases left in between. The CDR3 totals 17 residues. Per germline, CDR1 MDHEN and CDR2 SYDVKM. The CDR3 nucleotides read TGTGCCAGCAGTTTAAATGGGGGGGCAGGGCCTAGAAGATCGGCTTTCTTT. The encoded protein is CASSLNGGAGPRRSAFF.

V gene TRBV5-6 combines with J gene TRBJ1-2; D gene unclear. CDR1 and CDR2 (germline): SGHDT, YYEEEE. The CDR3 length is 12 residues. V was shortened by 1 base and J by 5 bases, with 6 bases between the two germline ends. The CDR3: CASSLSSYGYTF. For the CDR3, the DNA is TGTGCCAGCAGCTTGTCGTCGTATGGCTACACCTTC.

This clonotype appeared many times. This chain joins TRBV4-3 and TRBJ2-7; D not certain. Trimming took 0 bases from V and 3 from J, leaving 6 bases between them. The germline CDR1 and CDR2 sequences are LGHNA and YSLEER. The CDR3 length is 13 residues. The CDR3 loop reads CASSQDLGYEQYV. The DNA of the CDR3 is TGCGCCAGCAGCCAAGATTTGGGCTACGAGCAGTACGTC.

CDR3 sequence: CASSLGAGLYNEQFF. CDR3 DNA sequence: TGTGCCAGCAGCTTAGGGGCGGGGCTGTACAATGAGCAGTTCTTC. The V gene is TRBV7-2, the J gene TRBJ2-1; perhaps TRBD2 as D (6 bases). Germline V lookup: CDR1 SGHTA, CDR2 FQGNSA. Trimming took 1 base from V and 4 from J, leaving 11 bases between them. This CDR3 comprises 15 residues.

The rearrangement joins TRBV6-1 to TRBJ2-7; 11 bases line up with TRBD1. V trimming: 6 bases; J trimming: 3 bases; junction bases outside the gene matches: 7. Germline V lookup: CDR1 MNHNS, CDR2 SASEGT. This CDR3 comprises 15 residues. CDR3 protein: CASRTGTGGRYEQYF. DNA of the CDR3: TGTGCCAGCAGAACCGGGACAGGGGGTCGCTACGAGCAGTACTTC.

The chain combines TRBV7-6 with TRBJ2-1, with 11 bases fitting TRBD2. The V segment lost 1 base and the J segment 10 bases; nucleotides outside the gene matches: 12. This CDR3 has 17 residues. Germline V CDR1 and CDR2: SGHVS, FNYEAQ. The CDR3 coding sequence is TGTGCCAGCAGCTTAGAGGATAGCGGGGGGGTATTTAGAGAGCAGTTCTTC. Encoded protein: CASSLEDSGGVFREQFF.

The table lists this clonotype with a few counts. The chain combines TRBV4-3 with TRBJ2-7; no reliable D call. The CDR3 is 17 residues long. Germline V lookup: CDR1 LGHNA, CDR2 YSLEER. Trimming took 0 bases from V and 4 from J, leaving 19 bases between them. CDR3 sequence (DNA): TGCGCCAGCAGCCAAGAAGGTGGCCGAGCAGCAGGATACGAGCAGTACTTC. This sequence encodes CASSQEGGRAAGYEQYF.

This clonotype was detected only a few times. The chain links TRBV5-1 to TRBJ2-7; 10 bases fit TRBD1. The V segment lost 0 bases and the J segment 3 bases; nucleotides outside the gene matches: 9. CDR3 length equals 17 residues. Germline V gene sequence: CDR1 SGHRS, CDR2 YFSETQ. The CDR3 DNA reads as TGCGCCAGCAGCTTGGCCGGGGGGACAGGGGCAATCTACGAGCAGTACTTC. This codes for CASSLAGGTGAIYEQYF. Variable domain in full (rest from reference TRBV5-1 and TRBJ2-7): KAGVTQTPRYLIKTRGQQVTLSCSPISGHRSVSWYQQTPGQGLQFLFEYFSETQRNKGNFPGRFSGRQFSNSRSEMNVSTLELGDSALYLCASSLAGGTGAIYEQYFGPGTRLTVT.

V gene TRBV11-2 combines with J gene TRBJ2-7, with 7 bases fitting TRBD2. Germline V lookup: CDR1 SGHAT, CDR2 FQNNGV. CDR3 size: 11 residues. V gave up 4 bases and J gave up 12 bases; unmatched junction bases: 6. CDR3 sequence (DNA): TGTGCCAGCAGCTCGCGGACTAGTACGTACGTC. Its protein product is CASSSRTSTYV.

This chain links TRBV20-1 with TRBJ2-6; D call uncertain. The CDR3 runs 14 residues. V was shortened by 4 bases and J by 0 bases, with 7 bases between the two germline ends. Germline V gene lookup returns CDR1 DFQATT and CDR2 SNEGSKA (reference sequence). DNA of the CDR3: TGCAGTGCTATCGACAACTCTGGGGCCAACGTCCTGACTTTC. It encodes CSAIDNSGANVLTF.

This clonotype appeared a few times. The V gene is TRBV7-2, the J gene TRBJ2-3, with D hard to call. The germline V and J ends were trimmed by 8 bases and 3 bases, with 12 bases remaining between them. The CDR3 length is 13 residues. Germline V gives CDR1 SGHTA, CDR2 FQGNSA. Here the CDR3 DNA reads TGTGCCAGCCTCGAGACGCGAACAGATACGCAGTATTTT. As protein: CASLETRTDTQYF. Supplemented by reference TRBV7-2 and TRBJ2-3, the full variable domain reads GAGVSQSPSNKVTEKGKDVELRCDPISGHTALYWYRQSLGQGLEFLIYFQGNSAPDKSGLPSDRFSAERTGGSVSTLTIQRTQQEDSAVYLCASLETRTDTQYFGPGTRLTVL.

V usage is TRBV20-1 and J usage is TRBJ2-5; D is possibly TRBD1 or TRBD2 (5 bases each). The CDR3 runs 14 residues. The germline V and J ends were trimmed by 5 bases and 5 bases, with 18 bases remaining between them. Germline V gene sequence: CDR1 DFQATT, CDR2 SNEGSKA (reference sequence). This CDR3 reads CSASTRGRKETQYF. The CDR3, as DNA: TGCAGTGCTTCGACGAGGGGCCGTAAGGAGACCCAGTACTTC.

The chain is built from TRBV19 and TRBJ1-2, with D maybe TRBD1 (6 bases). V lost 5 bases, J lost 2 bases, and 15 bases lay in between. Germline V lookup: CDR1 LNHDA, CDR2 SQIVND (reference sequence). The CDR3 is 15 amino acids. For the CDR3, the DNA is TGTGCCAGTAGTCCTGGCGGGGGGCCCAACTATGGCTACACCTTC. It is translated as CASSPGGGPNYGYTF.

V usage is TRBV2 and J usage is TRBJ2-3; TRBD1 or TRBD2 may be the D gene (6 bases each). The CDR3 length is 15 residues. CDR1 and CDR2 (germline): SNHLY, FYNNEI. Trimming cost V 7 bases and J 4 bases, with 18 bases left between them. DNA for the CDR3: TGTGCCAGCAAGCCCGATGGGGGGCCCGCAGATACGCAGTATTTT. Its translation is CASKPDGGPADTQYF.

The V call is TRBV15, the J call TRBJ1-2; 9 positions agree with TRBD1. This CDR3 contains 15 residues. Germline CDR1 and CDR2: LNHNV and YYDKDF (reference sequence). V lost 4 bases and J lost 8; bases outside the gene matches: 11. For the CDR3, the DNA is TGTGCCACCAGCACAAGCGACAGGGGGGTCCGGGGCTACACCTTC. Its protein product is CATSTSDRGVRGYTF.

The sample holds a few counts of this clonotype. The chain links TRBV10-2 to TRBJ2-5, with D tentatively TRBD2 (6 bases). Germline V gene lookup returns CDR1 WSHSY and CDR2 SAAADI. CDR3 length: 15 residues. V lost 0 bases to trimming and J lost 4 bases, with 12 bases between them. Here the CDR3 DNA reads TGCGCCAGCAGTGAGTCGCCGGGAGTAGGAGAGACCCAGTACTTC. This codes for CASSESPGVGETQYF.

This clonotype was observed at least ten times. The rearrangement uses TRBV7-3 and TRBJ2-7; 10 bases align to TRBD1. The CDR3 sequence is 15 residues long. V lost 2 bases, J lost 2 bases, and 3 bases stayed unmatched. Germline CDR1 is SGHTA and CDR2 is FQGTGA. CDR3 residues: CASSLAGTGAYEQYF. For the CDR3, the DNA is TGTGCCAGCAGCTTAGCGGGGACAGGGGCCTACGAGCAGTACTTC.

This chain links TRBV7-2 with TRBJ2-5, with a tentative D call TRBD1 (5 bases). This CDR3 contains 13 residues. Germline V CDR1 and CDR2: SGHTA, FQGNSA. Trimming stripped 5 bases from V and 2 bases from J, with 9 bases between. The CDR3 nucleotides read TGTGCCAGCAGCACCCGACAGCAAGAGACCCAGTACTTC. Its translation: CASSTRQQETQYF.

V gene TRBV9 combines with J gene TRBJ2-6; D gene uncertain. The V gene lost 0 bases and the J gene lost 3 bases, with 10 bases spanning the gap. Germline V gene lookup returns CDR1 SGDLS and CDR2 YYNGEE. This CDR3 region has 16 residues. Written as DNA, the CDR3 is TGTGCCAGCAGCGTAGGGGGTAATTTTGGGGCCAACGTCCTGACTTTC. Amino acids: CASSVGGNFGANVLTF.

This clonotype came up a few times. The chain links TRBV27 to TRBJ1-1; D is ambiguous. Germline CDR1 and CDR2: MNHEY and SMNVEV (reference sequence). The CDR3 sequence is 14 residues long. Trimming pared 5 bases from V and 1 base from J, leaving 11 bases between. The CDR3 here is CASSHNRRNTEAFF. The CDR3 region has the DNA TGTGCCAGCAGTCATAACAGAAGGAACACTGAAGCTTTCTTT.

This clonotype was observed a handful of times. The chain recombines TRBV6-5 with TRBJ1-4, with 8 bases fitting TRBD1. V was pared by 0 bases and J by 8 bases, with 5 bases of the junction left unmatched. The CDR3 is 15 amino acids. The V gene's germline CDR1 is MNHEY and CDR2 SVGAGI. CDR3 DNA: TGTGCCAGCAGTTACTCGGACAGGGAGGGGGAAAAACTGTTTTTT. Its translation is CASSYSDREGEKLFF.

The rearrangement links TRBV7-6 to TRBJ1-1; 8 bases align to TRBD1. Trimming at V came to 5 bases and at J to 4 bases, leaving 9 bases not matched to a gene. Germline assignment: CDR1 SGHVS and CDR2 FNYEAQ. This CDR3 has 15 amino acids. The DNA for the CDR3 is TGTGCCAGCAGCCCCGATCAGGGGGCAGGCACTGAAGCTTTCTTT. Translating it yields CASSPDQGAGTEAFF.

The V and J genes are TRBV20-1 and TRBJ2-3, with 8 bases matching TRBD1. Germline V gene data show CDR1 as DFQATT and CDR2 as SNEGSKA (reference sequence). V dropped 4 bases and J dropped 0; count of bases not matched to a gene: 6. The CDR3 length is 15 residues. CDR3: CSAIRTGLSTDTQYF. CDR3 coding DNA: TGCAGTGCTATTAGGACAGGGCTAAGCACAGATACGCAGTATTTT.

The chain carries TRBV5-1 and TRBJ2-2; TRBD1 agrees at 7 bases. Germline V gene data show CDR1 as SGHRS and CDR2 as YFSETQ. The CDR3 is 15 residues long. The junction had 6 bases not matched to a gene; V was cut back by 0 bases and J by 7 bases. The CDR3 DNA is TGCGCCAGCAGCTTGGGGGACAGCAACGTCGGGGAGCTGTTTTTT. Its protein is CASSLGDSNVGELFF.